Below are 30 T cell receptor beta chains sequenced from a single sample in a study of long-term antiretroviral therapy in people with HIV. Running of the v3.0 immunoSEQ assay took place at survey level. Repertoires were generated with immunoSEQ multiplex PCR, while TCRdb's copy carries only in-frame clones and drops some. The data hold some 28,000 clones, with more than 85% observed a single time. The starting material was unsorted PBMCs, obtained 6.2 years after starting antiretroviral therapy. These TCRs come from a middle-aged man with HIV.

The sample holds one count of this clone. V gene TRBV10-3 combines with J gene TRBJ2-1; 11 nucleotides line up with TRBD1. The V gene's germline CDR1 is ENHRY and CDR2 SYGVKD. V gave up 3 bases and J gave up 7 bases; unmatched junction bases: 5. There are 15 residues in the CDR3. CDR3 DNA: TGTGCCATCAGTGAAGGACAGGGGGCAGGGAATGAGCAGTTCTTC. Protein product: CAISEGQGAGNEQFF.

The chain recombines TRBV5-1 with TRBJ2-7; 7 nucleotides match TRBD2. V dropped 0 bases and J dropped 4; count of bases not matched to a gene: 7. CDR1 and CDR2 (germline): SGHRS, YFSETQ. CDR3 size: 15 residues. The CDR3 region is CASSLEASGGYEQYF. The CDR3 bases are TGCGCCAGCAGCTTGGAAGCTAGCGGCGGATACGAGCAGTACTTC.

This sequence joins TRBV15 and TRBJ2-3; possibly TRBD1 for D (6 bases). Germline CDR1 is LNHNV and CDR2 is YYDKDF (reference sequence). V dropped 0 bases and J dropped 2 bases, with 9 bases sitting between them. The CDR3 sequence is 15 residues long. The CDR3: CATSRDRGVTDTQYF. In DNA form, the CDR3 reads TGTGCCACCAGCAGAGACAGGGGCGTCACAGATACGCAGTATTTT.

V is TRBV6-1 and J is TRBJ1-1, with D unresolved. V was pared by 6 bases and J by 2 bases, with 16 bases between. Germline CDR1 is MNHNS and CDR2 is SASEGT. The CDR3 runs 15 residues. In DNA, the CDR3 is TGTGCCAGCAGGGAACTACGGGTGGGAAACACTGAAGCTTTCTTT. It translates to CASRELRVGNTEAFF.

The V and J genes are TRBV7-2 and TRBJ2-2; TRBD2 matches at 10 bases. The germline gives CDR1 SGHTA, CDR2 FQGNSA. The CDR3 loop spans 15 amino acids. The junction had 7 bases not matched to a gene; V was cut back by 5 bases and J by 7 bases. The CDR3: CASSVLAGVGGELFF. CDR3 DNA: TGTGCCAGCAGCGTCCTAGCGGGAGTCGGCGGGGAGCTGTTTTTT.

The chain joins TRBV27 to TRBJ1-2, with 11 bases aligning to TRBD1. CDR3 length: 14 amino acids. Germline V gene lookup returns CDR1 MNHEY and CDR2 SMNVEV (reference sequence). The J segment lost 6 bases and the V segment lost 3 bases, leaving 3 bases of the junction unmatched. Here the CDR3 DNA reads TGTGCCAGCAGTTTCGGGACAGGGGGAGATGGCTACACCTTC. This encodes CASSFGTGGDGYTF.

The chain combines TRBV7-9 with TRBJ2-3; D gene uncertain. Trimming shortened V by 3 bases and J by 1 base, and 2 bases separated the two germline ends. The CDR3 consists of 12 residues. Germline CDR1 SEHNR, CDR2 FQNEAQ (reference sequence). The CDR3 reads CASSFGTDTQYF. CDR3 DNA sequence: TGTGCCAGCAGCTTTGGCACAGATACGCAGTATTTT.

The chain carries TRBV19 and TRBJ1-5, with a tentative D call TRBD1 (6 bases). The CDR3 extends over 14 amino acids. Trimming removed 6 bases from V and 3 bases from J, with 12 bases in between. Germline CDR1 LNHDA, CDR2 SQIVND (reference sequence). The DNA of the CDR3 is TGTGCCAGTAGCCAGGGGTCGTCCAATCAGCCCCAGCATTTT. This sequence encodes CASSQGSSNQPQHF.

The V gene is TRBV2, the J gene TRBJ1-4, with TRBD1 matching over 11 bases. The V segment lost 6 bases and the J segment 3 bases; nucleotides outside the gene matches: 3. Germline-derived CDR1 and CDR2 are SNHLY and FYNNEI. The CDR3 runs 15 residues. Here the CDR3 reads CASRDRGQSNEKLFF. The CDR3 bases are TGTGCCAGCAGGGACAGGGGGCAATCTAATGAAAAACTGTTTTTT.

The chain has TRBV6-5 and TRBJ2-7; TRBD1 or TRBD2 may be the D gene (5 bases each). In germline, CDR1 is MNHEY, CDR2 SVGAGI. V gave up 1 base and J gave up 5 bases, with 12 bases separating them. The CDR3 consists of 14 residues. CDR3 DNA sequence: TGTGCCAGCAGTTACTTCGGGGCTCGGAACGAGCAGTACTTC. Translated, it gives CASSYFGARNEQYF.

This clone was counted only a few times. The chain uses TRBV19 and TRBJ1-1; TRBD1 aligns across 7 bases. This CDR3 is built from 13 residues. Germline V gives CDR1 LNHDA, CDR2 SQIVND (reference sequence). V lost 6 bases to trimming and J lost 5 bases; unmatched junction nucleotides: 6. This CDR3 reads CASRPSGGTEAFF. The CDR3 region has the DNA TGTGCCAGTAGACCCTCAGGGGGGACTGAAGCTTTCTTT.

The chain carries TRBV11-2 and TRBJ1-1; D call uncertain. The CDR3 loop spans 12 amino acids. Germline-derived CDR1 and CDR2 are SGHAT and FQNNGV. The V end was cut by 3 bases, the J end by 9 bases, with 11 bases between. The CDR3 region is CASSFPAPKAFF. CDR3 DNA: TGTGCCAGCAGCTTCCCCGCCCCGAAAGCTTTCTTT. Full variable domain (missing parts from reference TRBV11-2 and TRBJ1-1): EAGVAQSPRYKIIEKRQSVAFWCNPISGHATLYWYQQILGQGPKLLIQFQNNGVVDDSQLPKDRFSAERLKGVDSTLKIQPAKLEDSAVYLCASSFPAPKAFFGQGTRLTVV.

The CDR3 reads CASSFGSGGTKNIQYF. CDR3 nucleotide sequence: TGCGCCAGCAGCTTCGGTAGCGGGGGAACCAAAAACATTCAGTACTTC. V is TRBV5-1 and J is TRBJ2-4; 9 nucleotides match TRBD2. V was clipped by 2 bases and J by 2 bases; unmatched bases: 5. This CDR3 has 16 amino acids. CDR1 is SGHRS, CDR2 YFSETQ, per germline.

The chain employs TRBV7-9 and TRBJ1-1, with 9 nucleotides matching TRBD1. V lost 4 bases, J lost 4 bases, and 7 bases stayed unmatched. CDR3 length: 15 amino acids. Germline CDR1 is SEHNR and CDR2 is FQNEAQ (reference sequence). The CDR3 protein is CASSSGTGRGTEAFF. The DNA of the CDR3 is TGTGCCAGCAGCTCCGGGACAGGGAGGGGCACTGAAGCTTTCTTT.

The table lists this clone with a count of one. The J gene is TRBJ2-5, the V gene TRBV28; a weak D match, TRBD2 (5 bases). Germline CDR1 is MDHEN and CDR2 is SYDVKM. The CDR3 runs to 12 residues. Deletions cut 7 bases from V and 3 bases from J, with 9 bases between. CDR3 loop: CASTLREETQYF. Written as DNA, the CDR3 is TGTGCCAGCACCCTGCGGGAAGAGACCCAGTACTTC. Variable domain in full (rest from reference TRBV28 and TRBJ2-5): DVKVTQSSRYLVKRTGEKVFLECVQDMDHENMFWYRQDPGLGLRLIYFSYDVKMKEKGDIPEGYSVSREKKERFSLILESASTNQTSMYLCASTLREETQYFGPGTRLLVL.

The V gene is TRBV5-1, the J gene TRBJ2-2; D not resolved. The ends were cut back, 7 bases at V and 5 bases at J, with 15 bases in the middle. The length of the CDR3 is 14 residues. Germline values: CDR1 SGHRS, CDR2 YFSETQ. CDR3 amino acids: CASHAELLTGELFF. The CDR3 DNA reads TGCGCCAGCCATGCGGAGTTACTGACCGGGGAGCTGTTTTTT. Variable domain in full (rest from reference TRBV5-1 and TRBJ2-2): KAGVTQTPRYLIKTRGQQVTLSCSPISGHRSVSWYQQTPGQGLQFLFEYFSETQRNKGNFPGRFSGRQFSNSRSEMNVSTLELGDSALYLCASHAELLTGELFFGEGSRLTVL.

J is TRBJ2-4 and V is TRBV6-1, with TRBD2 matching 7 bases. The junction had 6 bases not matched to a gene; V was cut back by 6 bases and J by 4 bases. Germline assignment: CDR1 MNHNS and CDR2 SASEGT. This CDR3 contains 14 residues. In DNA, the CDR3 is TGTGCCAGCAGGCGCGGGACTACAAAAAACATTCAGTACTTC. It encodes CASRRGTTKNIQYF.

The genes are TRBV6-5 and TRBJ2-7; TRBD2 aligns across 10 bases. Germline V gives CDR1 MNHEY, CDR2 SVGAGI. CDR3 length: 13 amino acids. The V and J ends lost 8 bases and 2 bases, in that order; junction bases with no gene match: 3. CDR3 protein: CASQLAGTYEQYF. For the CDR3, the DNA is TGTGCCAGCCAACTAGCGGGAACCTACGAGCAGTACTTC.

The V gene is TRBV5-4, the J gene TRBJ1-5; 9 nucleotides align to TRBD1. Germline CDR1 SGHNT, CDR2 YYREEE (reference sequence). Unmatched junction bases numbered 6, after V lost 4 bases and J lost 7 bases. CDR3 length equals 14 residues. The CDR3 region is CASSAQGAGQPQHF. The CDR3 DNA sequence: TGTGCCAGCAGCGCACAGGGGGCAGGGCAGCCCCAGCATTTT. Full variable domain (missing parts from reference TRBV5-4 and TRBJ1-5): ETGVTQSPTHLIKTRGQQVTLRCSSQSGHNTVSWYQQALGQGPQFIFQYYREEENGRGNFPPRFSGLQFPNYSSELNVNALELDDSALYLCASSAQGAGQPQHFGDGTRLSIL.

This chain connects TRBV5-4 to TRBJ1-2; 10 bases map to TRBD1. The J segment lost 8 bases and the V segment lost 0 bases, leaving 4 bases of the junction unmatched. This CDR3 is 14 amino acids long. The germline CDR1 and CDR2 sequences are SGHNT and YYREEE (reference sequence). The CDR3, as DNA: TGTGCCAGCAGCTTGGGACAGGGGGCGCGGGGCTACACCTTC. Amino acids: CASSLGQGARGYTF.

This chain links TRBV9 with TRBJ2-5; either TRBD1 or TRBD2 may supply D (7 bases each). The CDR3 contains 15 residues. V was cut by 0 bases and J by 4 bases, with 13 bases left in between. Looked up from germline, CDR1 is SGDLS and CDR2 is YYNGEE. The DNA for the CDR3 is TGTGCCAGCAGCGTAGTTCAGGGGGGGGGAGAGACCCAGTACTTC. It encodes CASSVVQGGGETQYF.

In regard to this clone: The junction shows a germline mismatch at one end, possibly a read error. V gene TRBV4-1 combines with J gene TRBJ1-1; 7 bases line up with TRBD1. CDR1 MGHRA and CDR2 YSYEKL come from the germline V gene. This CDR3 region has 16 residues. The CDR3 reads CASRQETGLRNTEAFF. CDR3 nucleotide sequence: TGCGCCAGCAGGCAAGAGACAGGGTTGCGGAACACTGAAGCTTTCTTT.

The chain recombines TRBV5-8 with TRBJ2-7; either TRBD1 or TRBD2 may fit D (5 bases each). The CDR3 runs 13 residues. Germline V gene lookup returns CDR1 SGHTS and CDR2 YDEGEE. The V and J ends lost 5 bases and 3 bases respectively, with 12 bases between them. This CDR3 is CASSSWDGYEQYF. As DNA, the CDR3 is TGTGCCAGCAGTTCCTGGGACGGCTACGAGCAGTACTTC.

This clone was picked up a small number of times. The chain has TRBV27 and TRBJ1-2; the match to TRBD1 covers 7 bases. This CDR3 region has 12 residues. The V segment lost 5 bases and the J segment 8 bases; nucleotides outside the gene matches: 5. Germline lookup yields CDR1 MNHEY and CDR2 SMNVEV (reference sequence). The CDR3 region has the DNA TGTGCCAGCAGTATAGGGGGCTTGGGCTACACCTTC. It specifies CASSIGGLGYTF.

J is TRBJ1-1 and V is TRBV14; D may be TRBD1 (5 bases). Germline V gene lookup returns CDR1 SGHDN and CDR2 FVKESK. The CDR3 loop spans 13 amino acids. V gave up 0 bases and J gave up 6 bases, with 8 bases separating them. The CDR3 DNA reads as TGTGCCAGCAGCCAAGACAGGGTCTCTGAAGCTTTCTTT. Its translation: CASSQDRVSEAFF.

This sequence joins TRBV19 and TRBJ2-7; 10 bases fit TRBD1. Germline CDR1 is LNHDA and CDR2 is SQIVND (reference sequence). The CDR3 has 14 amino acids. V lost 7 bases and J lost 3; bases outside the gene matches: 6. The CDR3 region is CASTPGQGIYEQYF. In DNA form, the CDR3 reads TGTGCCAGTACTCCGGGACAGGGGATCTACGAGCAGTACTTC.

The chain joins TRBV11-1 to TRBJ2-6; perhaps TRBD2 as D (6 bases). Germline CDR1 and CDR2: SGHAT and FQDESV (reference sequence). Trimming stripped 0 bases from V and 0 bases from J, with 9 bases between. The CDR3 runs 17 residues. CDR3: CASSLALGSSGANVLTF. The CDR3 DNA follows: TGTGCCAGCAGCTTAGCGCTCGGGAGCTCTGGGGCCAACGTCCTGACTTTC. The variable domain in full, completed from reference TRBV11-1 and TRBJ2-6, reads EAEVAQSPRYKITEKSQAVAFWCDPISGHATLYWYRQILGQGPELLVQFQDESVVDDSQLPKDRFSAERLKGVDSTLKIQPAELGDSAMYLCASSLALGSSGANVLTFGAGSRLTVL.

The chain recombines TRBV7-8 with TRBJ2-7, with TRBD2 matching over 14 bases. The V segment lost 5 bases and the J segment 1 base; nucleotides outside the gene matches: 4. This CDR3 region has 16 residues. The germline CDR1 and CDR2 sequences are SGHVS and FQNEAQ. In nucleotides, the CDR3 is TGTGCCAGCAGCCGGGGGACTAGCGGGAGTTCCTACGAGCAGTACTTC. It specifies CASSRGTSGSSYEQYF.

This chain's CDR3 is CASSLIAGNEQFF. The CDR3 coding sequence is TGTGCCAGCAGCTTGATCGCGGGAAATGAGCAGTTCTTC. The chain joins TRBV5-4 to TRBJ2-1, with D possibly being TRBD2 (6 bases). Germline lookup yields CDR1 SGHNT and CDR2 YYREEE (reference sequence). This CDR3 has 13 amino acids. Trimming removed 1 base at V and 7 bases at J, with 9 bases between.

The chain uses TRBV11-2 and TRBJ2-7; D is undetermined. Trimming removed 5 bases from V and 4 bases from J, with 12 bases in between. The CDR3 has 13 amino acids. Germline CDR1 and CDR2: SGHAT and FQNNGV. The DNA of the CDR3 is TGTGCCAGCAGCGCCAGTAACGATTACGAGCAGTACTTC. This gives the protein CASSASNDYEQYF.